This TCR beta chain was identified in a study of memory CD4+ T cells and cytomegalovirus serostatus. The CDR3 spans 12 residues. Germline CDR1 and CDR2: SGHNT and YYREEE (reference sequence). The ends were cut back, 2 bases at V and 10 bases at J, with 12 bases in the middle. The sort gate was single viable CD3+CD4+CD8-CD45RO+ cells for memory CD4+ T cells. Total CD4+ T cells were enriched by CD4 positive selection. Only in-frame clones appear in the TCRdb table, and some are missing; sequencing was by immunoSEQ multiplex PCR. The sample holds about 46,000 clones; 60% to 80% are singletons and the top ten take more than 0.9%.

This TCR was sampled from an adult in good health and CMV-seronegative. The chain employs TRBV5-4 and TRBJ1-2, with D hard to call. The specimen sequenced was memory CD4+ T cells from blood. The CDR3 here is CASSFQWTLYTF. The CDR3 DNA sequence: TGTGCCAGCAGCTTTCAGTGGACCCTCTACACCTTC. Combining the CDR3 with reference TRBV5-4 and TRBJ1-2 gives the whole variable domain ETGVTQSPTHLIKTRGQQVTLRCSSQSGHNTVSWYQQALGQGPQFIFQYYREEENGRGNFPPRFSGLQFPNYSSELNVNALELDDSALYLCASSFQWTLYTFGSGTRLTVV.